This T cell receptor beta chain was profiled in a study of identical twins. TCRdb used MiXCR to reprocess the 5' RACE reads, holding one entry per CDR3 protein. The table records about 290,000 distinct CDR3 sequences, nearly 9.5% of them present only once. This CDR3 has 15 amino acids. From germline, CDR1 is LNHDA and CDR2 SQIVND (reference sequence). The J segment lost 4 bases and the V segment lost 2 bases, leaving 6 bases of the junction unmatched. This clonotype was detected once. These data also featured in a second study, about yellow fever vaccine responses in identical twins.

The V call is TRBV19, the J call TRBJ2-7, with 9 bases identical to TRBD1. The sample comprised CD8+ T cells sorted from blood. The receptor was derived from a woman between 18 and 29 years old in good health. CDR3 amino acids: CASSIHRTGEYEQYF. CDR3 in DNA: TGTGCCAGTAGTATACATCGGACAGGGGAGTACGAGCAGTACTTC.